The T cell receptor (beta chain) under discussion was sequenced for a study of human T cells and chemical hapten exposure. Study overall: Patients' scalps got diphenylcyclopropenone weekly throughout the approximately 25-week study. Patients, mostly women, had alopecia areata, alopecia totalis or alopecia universalis. General study points: The study found that PT1 expanded TCR counts correlated positively with patch test score.

TCRdb itself ran the RACE reads through MiXCR, one entry per CDR3 protein. Of around 380,000 distinct CDR3 sequences in the sample, nearly 5% are singletons; the top ten hold approximately 2.1%. As for this clonotype: Its antigen remains unknown.

Time point noted: patch test 1, 2 weeks after DPC sensitization. The treatment here: therapeutic diphenylcyclopropenone sensitization with weekly scalp DPC. Those who donated were patients with alopecia, 18 to 70 years of age, and suitable for DPC. This CDR3 spans 14 amino acids. The V and J ends lost 2 bases and 8 bases respectively, with 14 bases between them. Per germline, CDR1 SGHRS and CDR2 YFSETQ. The specimen comprised whole blood, sampled in connection with sensitization to the hapten diphenylcyclopropenone (DPC). The receptor was isolated from a woman aged 50 to 65 with alopecia areata. Some clones in this sample may be carry-over from other donors' samples. This sequence joins TRBV5-1 and TRBJ2-1; possibly TRBD2 for D (6 bases). Written as DNA, the CDR3 is TGCGCCAGCAGCTTAACCGGGCGGGGAGATGAGCAGTTCTTC. As protein: CASSLTGRGDEQFF.